One sample yielded the 8 T cell receptor beta chains listed below, sequenced in a study of beta chain features in type 1 diabetes. Study-level results: Among patients with Type 1 diabetes, TCRB CDR3s were moderately but significantly shorter in every one of the four CD4+ subsets.

The entirety of the isolated RNA underwent reverse transcription, so expressed TCRB transcripts were sequenced. Here immunoSEQ multiplex PCR was the method, and the copy in TCRdb shows in-frame clones only, minus some. The profile shows more than 100,000 clones, about 10% of them singletons. Their cognate antigens are unknown. Sample: central memory CD4+ T cells from blood. The source is a man aged 25 to 40 with type 1 diabetes.

The table lists this clone with many counts. A junction end diverges from the germline sequence, so it may reflect a read error. The chain recombines TRBV7-7 with TRBJ2-1; the match to TRBD2 covers 10 bases. This CDR3 comprises 16 residues. Germline V gene data show CDR1 as SSHAT and CDR2 as FNYEAQ (reference sequence). The DNA for the CDR3 is TGTGCTAGCAGCCCGTCGAGGTCTAGCGGGGGCAATGAGCAGTTCTTC. Translated, it gives CASSPSRSSGGNEQFF.

This clone turned up a few times. This rearrangement joins TRBV27 to TRBJ1-6, with unresolved D. V was cut by 5 bases and J by 10 bases, with 12 bases left in between. Germline CDR1 and CDR2: MNHEY and SMNVEV (reference sequence). CDR3 length equals 13 residues. The CDR3 reads CASSLLRESPLHF. CDR3 nucleotides: TGTGCCAGCAGTCTCCTAAGGGAGTCACCCCTCCACTTT.

This clone has more than one count but fewer than ten. This rearrangement joins TRBV5-1 to TRBJ2-5; D is undetermined. The V end lost 2 bases, the J end lost 2 bases, and 7 bases lay between the germline ends. CDR3 length: 13 amino acids. Germline lookup yields CDR1 SGHRS and CDR2 YFSETQ. The chain's CDR3 is CASSFQVQETQYF. The CDR3 nucleotides read TGCGCCAGCAGCTTTCAGGTTCAAGAGACCCAGTACTTC.

Notes on this clone: A junction end diverges from the germline sequence, so it may reflect a read error. The chain is built from TRBV5-4 and TRBJ1-2; a possible D gene is TRBD1 (6 bases). The germline V gene encodes CDR1 SGHNT and CDR2 YYREEE (reference sequence). This CDR3 is built from 13 residues. This chain's CDR3 is CASSPQGDYGYTF. The DNA for the CDR3 is TGCGCCAGCAGCCCACAGGGAGACTATGGCTACACCTTC.

This clone occurred a few times. The V gene is TRBV13, the J gene TRBJ1-1; D is perhaps TRBD1 (5 bases). This CDR3 region has 14 residues. The V and J ends lost 3 bases and 1 base respectively, with 9 bases between them. Germline V lookup: CDR1 PRHDT, CDR2 FYEKMQ (reference sequence). The CDR3 DNA sequence: TGTGCCAGCAGCTTTGGACACCGGAACACTGAAGCTTTCTTT. Its translation: CASSFGHRNTEAFF.

The chain is built from TRBV29-1 and TRBJ2-1; D unresolved. Trimming removed 2 bases at V and 0 bases at J, with 5 bases between. The CDR3 is made up of 13 amino acids. The germline V gene has CDR1 SQVTM and CDR2 ANQGSEA. The CDR3 loop is CSVEPSSYNEQFF. The CDR3 coding sequence is TGCAGCGTTGAACCCAGCTCCTACAATGAGCAGTTCTTC.

The rearrangement joins TRBV5-1 to TRBJ2-2; TRBD2 agrees at 7 bases. V gave up 5 bases and J gave up 1 base; unmatched junction bases: 14. This CDR3 spans 18 amino acids. Germline CDR1 SGHRS, CDR2 YFSETQ. The CDR3 DNA is TGCGCCAGCAGTTCTCCAGTCGGGGGGTCCATGAACACCGGGGAGCTGTTTTTT. Translating it yields CASSSPVGGSMNTGELFF.

V is TRBV7-3 and J is TRBJ2-7; a weak D match, TRBD2 (6 bases). The germline CDR1 and CDR2 sequences are SGHTA and FQGTGA. This CDR3 has 15 residues. V lost 5 bases and J 1 base, leaving 15 bases between the germline ends. CDR3 region: CASSLRTKASYEQYF. CDR3 coding DNA: TGTGCCAGCAGCCTGAGGACTAAGGCGTCCTACGAGCAGTACTTC.